This T cell receptor (beta chain) was identified during a study of control samples from healthy donors and cancer patients. This CDR3 is built from 14 residues. The germline V gene has CDR1 SGHDN and CDR2 FVKESK. V lost 6 bases and J 6 bases, leaving 18 bases between the germline ends. TCRdb keeps only in-frame clones here, not all; method: immunoSEQ multiplex PCR. Of under 200,000 clones detected, almost 90% appear once; the ten largest clones hold roughly 5.3%. The sample comprised blood. This clonotype originated in a woman between 25 and 40 years old in good health. The rearrangement joins TRBV14 to TRBJ2-7, with D tentatively TRBD1 (6 bases). The CDR3 coding sequence is TGTGCCAGCAGGCCCCGGGACAAGGGGTGCGAGCAGTACGTC. Encoded protein: CASRPRDKGCEQYV.